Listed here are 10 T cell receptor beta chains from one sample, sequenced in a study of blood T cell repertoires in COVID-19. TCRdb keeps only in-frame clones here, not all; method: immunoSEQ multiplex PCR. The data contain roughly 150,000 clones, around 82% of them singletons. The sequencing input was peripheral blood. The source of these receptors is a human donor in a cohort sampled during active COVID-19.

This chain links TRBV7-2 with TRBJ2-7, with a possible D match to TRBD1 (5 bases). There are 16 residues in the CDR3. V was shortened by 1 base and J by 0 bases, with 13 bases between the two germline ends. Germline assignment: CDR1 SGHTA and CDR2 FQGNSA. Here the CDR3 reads CASSLGQQITSYEQYF. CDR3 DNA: TGTGCCAGCAGCTTAGGACAGCAGATCACCTCCTACGAGCAGTACTTC. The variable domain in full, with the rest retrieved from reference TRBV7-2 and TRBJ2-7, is GAGVSQSPSNKVTEKGKDVELRCDPISGHTALYWYRQSLGQGLEFLIYFQGNSAPDKSGLPSDRFSAERTGGSVSTLTIQRTQQEDSAVYLCASSLGQQITSYEQYFGPGTRLTVT.

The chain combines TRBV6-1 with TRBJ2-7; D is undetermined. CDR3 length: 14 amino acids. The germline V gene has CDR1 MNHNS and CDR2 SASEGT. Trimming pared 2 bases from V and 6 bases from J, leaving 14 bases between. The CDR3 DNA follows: TGTGCCAGCAGTGAAATGGGCGAGAACCGCGAGCAGTACTTC. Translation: CASSEMGENREQYF.

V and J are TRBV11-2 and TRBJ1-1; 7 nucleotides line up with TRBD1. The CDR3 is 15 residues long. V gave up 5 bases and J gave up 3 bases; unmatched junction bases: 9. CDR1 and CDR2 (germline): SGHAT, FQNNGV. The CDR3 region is CASSQGGKIDTEAFF. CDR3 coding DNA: TGTGCCAGCAGCCAGGGGGGCAAAATCGACACTGAAGCTTTCTTT.

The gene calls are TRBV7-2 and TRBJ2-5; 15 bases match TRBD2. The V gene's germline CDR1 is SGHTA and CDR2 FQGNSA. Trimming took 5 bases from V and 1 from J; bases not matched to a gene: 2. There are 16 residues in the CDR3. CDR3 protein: CASSPGLAGGQETQYF. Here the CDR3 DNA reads TGTGCCAGCAGCCCGGGACTAGCGGGGGGCCAAGAGACCCAGTACTTC.

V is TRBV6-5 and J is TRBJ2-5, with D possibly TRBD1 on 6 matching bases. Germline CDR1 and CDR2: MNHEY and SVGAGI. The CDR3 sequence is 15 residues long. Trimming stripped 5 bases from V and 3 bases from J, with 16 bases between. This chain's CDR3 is CASSRKTGRKETQYF. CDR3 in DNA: TGTGCCAGCAGTAGGAAAACAGGGAGAAAAGAGACCCAGTACTTC.

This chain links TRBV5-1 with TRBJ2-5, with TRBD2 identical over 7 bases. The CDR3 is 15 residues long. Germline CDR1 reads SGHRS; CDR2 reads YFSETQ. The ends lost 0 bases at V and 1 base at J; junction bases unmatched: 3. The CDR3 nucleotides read TGCGCCAGCAGCTTGGCCTGGGGGGGCCAAGAGACCCAGTACTTC. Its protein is CASSLAWGGQETQYF.

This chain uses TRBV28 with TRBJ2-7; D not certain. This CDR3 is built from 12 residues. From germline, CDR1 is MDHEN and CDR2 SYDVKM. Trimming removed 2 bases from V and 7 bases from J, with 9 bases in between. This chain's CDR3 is CASSLAPREQYF. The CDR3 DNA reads TGTGCCAGCAGTTTAGCCCCCAGAGAGCAGTACTTC.

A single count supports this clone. CDR3 sequence reads: CASSLITPGTSGGFVFF. CDR3 DNA sequence: TGTGCCAGCAGCTTAATCACCCCGGGGACTAGCGGGGGGTTCGTGTTCTTC. The gene calls are TRBV7-2 and TRBJ2-1, with 15 bases aligning to TRBD2. V trimming: 2 bases; J trimming: 15 bases; junction bases outside the gene matches: 14. Germline lookup yields CDR1 SGHTA and CDR2 FQGNSA. The CDR3 totals 17 residues.

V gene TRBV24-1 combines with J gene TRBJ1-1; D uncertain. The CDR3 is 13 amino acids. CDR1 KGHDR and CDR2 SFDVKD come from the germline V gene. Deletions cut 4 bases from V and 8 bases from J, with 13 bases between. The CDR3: CATSEANRAEAFF. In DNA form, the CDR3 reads TGTGCCACCAGTGAAGCCAACAGAGCCGAAGCTTTCTTT.

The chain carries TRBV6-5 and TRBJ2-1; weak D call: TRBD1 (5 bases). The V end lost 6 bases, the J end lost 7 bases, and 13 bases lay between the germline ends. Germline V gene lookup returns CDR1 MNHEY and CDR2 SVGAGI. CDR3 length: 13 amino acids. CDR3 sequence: CASRTAGKNEQFF. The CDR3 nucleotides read TGTGCCAGCAGGACCGCAGGGAAAAATGAGCAGTTCTTC.